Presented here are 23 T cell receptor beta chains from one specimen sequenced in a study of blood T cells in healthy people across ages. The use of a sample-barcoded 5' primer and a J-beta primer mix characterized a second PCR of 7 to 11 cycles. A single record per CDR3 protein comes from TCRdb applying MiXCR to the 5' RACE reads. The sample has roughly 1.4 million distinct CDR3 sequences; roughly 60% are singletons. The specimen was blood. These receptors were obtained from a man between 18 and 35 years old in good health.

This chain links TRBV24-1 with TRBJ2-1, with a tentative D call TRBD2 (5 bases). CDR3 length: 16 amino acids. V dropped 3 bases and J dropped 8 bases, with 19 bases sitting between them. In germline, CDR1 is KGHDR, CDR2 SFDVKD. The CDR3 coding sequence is TGTGCCACCAGTGATAGGCTAGCCTCCCCACCCGATGAGCAGTTCTTC. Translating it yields CATSDRLASPPDEQFF.

The CDR3: CASSLPGGIYNEQFF. The DNA of the CDR3 is TGTGCCAGCAGCTTACCGGGGGGGATCTACAATGAGCAGTTCTTC. V usage is TRBV11-2 and J usage is TRBJ2-1; 8 bases line up with TRBD2. CDR3 length: 15 amino acids. Germline V lookup: CDR1 SGHAT, CDR2 FQNNGV. V was pared by 2 bases and J by 3 bases, with 3 bases of the junction left unmatched.

The CDR3: CSVKAGGSYEQYF. The CDR3 DNA sequence: TGCAGCGTTAAAGCAGGGGGCTCCTACGAGCAGTACTTC. The rearrangement links TRBV29-1 to TRBJ2-7; 7 positions agree with TRBD1. Trimming removed 5 bases from V and 0 bases from J; junction bases left unmatched: 4. Germline V lookup: CDR1 SQVTM, CDR2 ANQGSEA. This CDR3 contains 13 residues.

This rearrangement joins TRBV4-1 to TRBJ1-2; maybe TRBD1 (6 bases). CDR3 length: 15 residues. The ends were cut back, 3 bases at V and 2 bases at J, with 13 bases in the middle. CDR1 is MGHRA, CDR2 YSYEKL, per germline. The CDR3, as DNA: TGCGCCAGCAGCCACTCGTCAGGGGAAAACTATGGCTACACCTTC. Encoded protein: CASSHSSGENYGYTF.

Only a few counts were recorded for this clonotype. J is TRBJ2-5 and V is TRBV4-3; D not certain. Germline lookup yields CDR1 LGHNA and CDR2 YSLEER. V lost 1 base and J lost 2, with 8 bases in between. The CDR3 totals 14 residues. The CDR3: CASSQGGLQETQYF. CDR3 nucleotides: TGCGCCAGCAGCCAAGGTGGGCTGCAAGAGACCCAGTACTTC.

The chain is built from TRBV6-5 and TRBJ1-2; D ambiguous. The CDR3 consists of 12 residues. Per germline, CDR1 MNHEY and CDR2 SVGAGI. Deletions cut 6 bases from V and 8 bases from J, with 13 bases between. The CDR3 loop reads CASSQPPGGYTF. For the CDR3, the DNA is TGTGCCAGCAGCCAACCCCCGGGGGGCTACACCTTC.

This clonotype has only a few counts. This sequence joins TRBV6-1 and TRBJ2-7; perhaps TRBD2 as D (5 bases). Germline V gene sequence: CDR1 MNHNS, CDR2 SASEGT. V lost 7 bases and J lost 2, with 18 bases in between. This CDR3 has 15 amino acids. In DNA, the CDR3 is TGTGCCAGCACCTACCGCGACGGGGTGGCCTACGAGCAGTACTTC. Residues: CASTYRDGVAYEQYF.

CDR3 region: CASSFSGSLAKNIQYF. CDR3 nucleotide sequence: TGTGCCAGCAGCTTTAGCGGGAGTTTAGCCAAAAACATTCAGTACTTC. V is TRBV11-2 and J is TRBJ2-4, with 9 nucleotides matching TRBD2. The germline V gene encodes CDR1 SGHAT and CDR2 FQNNGV. V dropped 3 bases and J dropped 0; count of bases not matched to a gene: 3. The length of the CDR3 is 16 residues.

The CDR3 loop is CATSREYLPNEQYF. In nucleotides, the CDR3 is TGTGCCACCAGCAGAGAGTATTTACCCAATGAGCAGTACTTC. The chain couples TRBV15 to TRBJ2-7; no firm D call. Germline V gene data show CDR1 as LNHNV and CDR2 as YYDKDF (reference sequence). V gave up 0 bases and J gave up 7 bases, with 13 bases separating them. The CDR3 runs to 14 residues.

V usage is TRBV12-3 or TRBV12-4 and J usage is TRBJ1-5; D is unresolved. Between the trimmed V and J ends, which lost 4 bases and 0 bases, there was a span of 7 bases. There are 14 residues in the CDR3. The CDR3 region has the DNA TGTGCCAGCAGTTCCTACTATAGCAATCAGCCCCAGCATTTT. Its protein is CASSSYYSNQPQHF.

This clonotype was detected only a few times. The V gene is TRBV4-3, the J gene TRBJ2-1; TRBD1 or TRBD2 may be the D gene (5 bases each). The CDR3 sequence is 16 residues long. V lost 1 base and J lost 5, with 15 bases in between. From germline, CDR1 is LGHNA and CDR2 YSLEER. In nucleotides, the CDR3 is TGCGCCAGCAGCCAAGTTGGGGGAGCGGAGCACAATGAGCAGTTCTTC. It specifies CASSQVGGAEHNEQFF.

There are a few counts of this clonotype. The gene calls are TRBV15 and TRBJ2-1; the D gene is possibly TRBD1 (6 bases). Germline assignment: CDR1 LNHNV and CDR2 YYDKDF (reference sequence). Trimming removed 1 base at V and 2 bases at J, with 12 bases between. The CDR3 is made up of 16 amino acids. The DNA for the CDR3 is TGTGCCACCAGCAGAGTCCGACAGGTAGCCTACAATGAGCAGTTCTTC. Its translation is CATSRVRQVAYNEQFF. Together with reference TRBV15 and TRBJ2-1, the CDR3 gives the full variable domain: DAMVIQNPRYQVTQFGKPVTLSCSQTLNHNVMYWYQQKSSQAPKLLFHYYDKDFNNEADTPDNFQSRRPNTSFCFLDIRSPGLGDTAMYLCATSRVRQVAYNEQFFGPGTRLTVL.

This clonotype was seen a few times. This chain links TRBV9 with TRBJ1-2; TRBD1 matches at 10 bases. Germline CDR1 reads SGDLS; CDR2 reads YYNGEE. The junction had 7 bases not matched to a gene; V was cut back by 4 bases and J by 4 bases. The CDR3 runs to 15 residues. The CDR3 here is CASSPRDRGVYGYTF. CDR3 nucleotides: TGTGCCAGCAGCCCCAGGGACAGGGGAGTCTATGGCTACACCTTC.

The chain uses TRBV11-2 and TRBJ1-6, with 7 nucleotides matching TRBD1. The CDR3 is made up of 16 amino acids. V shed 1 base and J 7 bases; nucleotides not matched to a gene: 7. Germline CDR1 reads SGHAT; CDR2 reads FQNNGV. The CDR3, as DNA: TGTGCCAGCAGCTTAGGGAGGGGACAGAAGAATTCACCCCTCCACTTT. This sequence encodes CASSLGRGQKNSPLHF.

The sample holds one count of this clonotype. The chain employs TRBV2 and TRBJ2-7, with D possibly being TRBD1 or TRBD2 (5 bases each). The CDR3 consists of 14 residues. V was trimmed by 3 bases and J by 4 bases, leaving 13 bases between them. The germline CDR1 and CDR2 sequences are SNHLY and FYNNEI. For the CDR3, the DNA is TGTGCCAGCAGTGACCGGAATTGGGGGTACGAGCAGTACTTC. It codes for CASSDRNWGYEQYF.

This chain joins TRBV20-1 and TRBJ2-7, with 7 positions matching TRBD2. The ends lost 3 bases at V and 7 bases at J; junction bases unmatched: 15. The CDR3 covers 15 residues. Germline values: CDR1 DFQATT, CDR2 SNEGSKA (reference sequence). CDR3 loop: CSARGGDSRGGEQYF. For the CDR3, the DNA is TGCAGTGCTAGGGGAGGGGACTCCCGCGGGGGAGAGCAGTACTTC.

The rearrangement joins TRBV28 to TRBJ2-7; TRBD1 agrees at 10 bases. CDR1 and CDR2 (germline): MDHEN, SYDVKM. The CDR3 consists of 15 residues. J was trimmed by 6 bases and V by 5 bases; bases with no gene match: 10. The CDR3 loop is CASSLDGQGEGEQYF. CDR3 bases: TGTGCCAGCAGTCTCGACGGACAGGGGGAGGGCGAGCAGTACTTC.

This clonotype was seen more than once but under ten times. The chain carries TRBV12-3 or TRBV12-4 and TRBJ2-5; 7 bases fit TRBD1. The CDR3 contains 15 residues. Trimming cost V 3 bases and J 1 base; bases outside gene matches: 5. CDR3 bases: TGTGCCAGCAGTTTCACAGGGGCTACCCAAGAGACCCAGTACTTC. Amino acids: CASSFTGATQETQYF.

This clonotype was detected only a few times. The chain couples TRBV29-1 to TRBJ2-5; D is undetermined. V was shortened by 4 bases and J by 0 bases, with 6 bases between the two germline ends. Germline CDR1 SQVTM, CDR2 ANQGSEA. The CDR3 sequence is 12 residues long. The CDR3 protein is CSVVWNQETQYF. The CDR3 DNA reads TGCAGCGTTGTTTGGAACCAAGAGACCCAGTACTTC.

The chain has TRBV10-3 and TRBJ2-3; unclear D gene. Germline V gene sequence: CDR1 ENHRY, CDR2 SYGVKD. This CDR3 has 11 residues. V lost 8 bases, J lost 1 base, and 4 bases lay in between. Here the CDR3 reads CAIGRTDTQYF. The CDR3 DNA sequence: TGTGCCATCGGCCGCACAGATACGCAGTATTTT.

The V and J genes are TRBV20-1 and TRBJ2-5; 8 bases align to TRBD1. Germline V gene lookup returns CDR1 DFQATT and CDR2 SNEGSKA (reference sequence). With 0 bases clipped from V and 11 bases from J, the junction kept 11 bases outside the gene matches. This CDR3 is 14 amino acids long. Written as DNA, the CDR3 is TGCAGTGCTAGAGATCCCGGCAGGGGGCCCGCTCAGTACTTC. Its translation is CSARDPGRGPAQYF.

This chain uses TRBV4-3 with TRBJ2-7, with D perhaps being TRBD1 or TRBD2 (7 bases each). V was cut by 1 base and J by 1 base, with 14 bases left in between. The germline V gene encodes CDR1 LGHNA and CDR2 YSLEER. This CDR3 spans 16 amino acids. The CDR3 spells CASSQGEGDSSYEQYF. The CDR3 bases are TGCGCCAGCAGCCAAGGGGAGGGGGACAGTTCCTACGAGCAGTACTTC.

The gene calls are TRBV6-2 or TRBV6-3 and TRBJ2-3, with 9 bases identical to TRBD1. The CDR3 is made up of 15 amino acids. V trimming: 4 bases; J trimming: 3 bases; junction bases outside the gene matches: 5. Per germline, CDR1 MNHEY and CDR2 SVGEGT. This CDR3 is CASSWTGEGTDTQYF. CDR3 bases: TGTGCCAGCAGTTGGACAGGGGAAGGAACAGATACGCAGTATTTT.